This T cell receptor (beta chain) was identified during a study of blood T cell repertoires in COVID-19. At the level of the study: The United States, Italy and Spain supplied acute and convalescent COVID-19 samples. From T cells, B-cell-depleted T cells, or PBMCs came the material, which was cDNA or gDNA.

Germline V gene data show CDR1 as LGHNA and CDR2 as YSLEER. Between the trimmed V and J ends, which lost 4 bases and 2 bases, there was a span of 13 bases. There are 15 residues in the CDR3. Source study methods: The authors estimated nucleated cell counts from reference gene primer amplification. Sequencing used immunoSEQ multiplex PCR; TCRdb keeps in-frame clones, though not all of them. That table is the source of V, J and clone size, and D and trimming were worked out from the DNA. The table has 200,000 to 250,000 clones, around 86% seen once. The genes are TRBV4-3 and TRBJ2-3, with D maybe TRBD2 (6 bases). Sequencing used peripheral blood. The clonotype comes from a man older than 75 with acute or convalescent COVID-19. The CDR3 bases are TGCGCCAGCAGCCTCCTAGGGGAGGTCACAGATACGCAGTATTTT. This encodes CASSLLGEVTDTQYF.